Presented here are 8 T cell receptor beta chains from one specimen sequenced in a study of blood T cell repertoires in COVID-19. The table came from immunoSEQ multiplex PCR; TCRdb's copy has only in-frame clones and leaves some out. The sample shows about 60,000 clones, around four fifths of them seen only once. Sample: peripheral blood. The receptors derive from a human donor in a cohort sampled during active COVID-19.

The V call is TRBV2, the J call TRBJ1-2, with 9 positions matching TRBD1. J lost 0 bases, V lost 5 bases, and 13 bases had no gene match. The CDR3 length is 18 residues. Germline-derived CDR1 and CDR2 are SNHLY and FYNNEI. CDR3 residues: CASSLTGTGRGPNYGYTF. The CDR3 region has the DNA TGTGCCAGCAGTCTAACCGGGACAGGGAGAGGCCCTAACTATGGCTACACCTTC. Together with reference TRBV2 and TRBJ1-2, the CDR3 gives the full variable domain: EPEVTQTPSHQVTQMGQEVILRCVPISNHLYFYWYRQILGQKVEFLVSFYNNEISEKSEIFDDQFSVERPDGSNFTLKIRSTKLEDSAMYFCASSLTGTGRGPNYGYTFGSGTRLTVV.

The rearrangement uses TRBV30 and TRBJ2-2, with 7 bases matching TRBD1. Per the germline V gene, CDR1 is GTSNPN and CDR2 is SVGIG (reference sequence). This CDR3 contains 13 residues. V trimming: 5 bases; J trimming: 4 bases; junction bases outside the gene matches: 4. The CDR3 spells CAWAGGTTGELFF. In DNA, the CDR3 is TGTGCCTGGGCAGGGGGAACCACCGGGGAGCTGTTTTTT.

A few counts support this clone. The chain employs TRBV11-3 and TRBJ1-2; 9 positions agree with TRBD1. The junction had 9 bases not matched to a gene; V was cut back by 5 bases and J by 8 bases. The CDR3 has 14 amino acids. CDR1 and CDR2 from the germline V gene are SGHNT and YENEEA. The CDR3 DNA follows: TGTGCCAGCAGCCGCCCGGGACAGGGATGGGGCTACACCTTC. It encodes CASSRPGQGWGYTF.

V gene TRBV7-2 combines with J gene TRBJ1-2; D might be TRBD1 (5 bases). Germline V lookup: CDR1 SGHTA, CDR2 FQGNSA. With 5 bases removed from V and 7 bases from J, the gap between germline ends came to 11 bases. This CDR3 has 12 amino acids. This CDR3 is CASSAGLAGYTF. The CDR3 bases are TGTGCCAGCAGCGCAGGGTTGGCTGGCTACACCTTC.

The chain links TRBV3-1 (or the pseudogene TRBV3-2) to TRBJ1-3; D gene uncertain. Germline assignment: CDR1 LGHDT and CDR2 YNNKEL (reference sequence). Trimming removed 3 bases from V and 0 bases from J, with 3 bases in between. This CDR3 has 13 amino acids. The CDR3 nucleotides are TGTGCCAGCAGCCAGGCCTCTGGAAACACCATATATTTT. Its translation: CASSQASGNTIYF.

J is TRBJ2-6 and V is TRBV9; D not certain. CDR3 length equals 16 residues. Germline lookup yields CDR1 SGDLS and CDR2 YYNGEE. V lost 0 bases, J lost 0 bases, and 7 bases lay in between. The CDR3 spells CASSVGRNSGANVLTF. DNA of the CDR3: TGTGCCAGCAGCGTAGGGCGGAACTCTGGGGCCAACGTCCTGACTTTC. Supplemented by reference TRBV9 and TRBJ2-6, the full variable domain reads DSGVTQTPKHLITATGQRVTLRCSPRSGDLSVYWYQQSLDQGLQFLIQYYNGEERAKGNILERFSAQQFPDLHSELNLSSLELGDSALYFCASSVGRNSGANVLTFGAGSRLTVL.

This rearrangement joins TRBV30 to TRBJ1-6; 8 bases are a match to TRBD1. Trimming cost V 3 bases and J 0 bases; bases outside gene matches: 10. The germline V gene has CDR1 GTSNPN and CDR2 SVGIG (reference sequence). The CDR3 runs 18 residues. In DNA, the CDR3 is TGTGCCTGGAGGTGGAGGACAGGGACCGTCTCCTATAATTCACCCCTCCACTTT. It specifies CAWRWRTGTVSYNSPLHF.

The rearrangement uses TRBV27 and TRBJ1-6; D not resolved. CDR1 and CDR2 from the germline V gene are MNHEY and SMNVEV (reference sequence). The CDR3 contains 17 residues. Trimming removed 5 bases at V and 9 bases at J, with 23 bases between. CDR3 nucleotides: TGTGCCAGCAGTCGGTCTCGCCTTGAATCGCAAACTTCACCCCTCCACTTT. Translated: CASSRSRLESQTSPLHF.